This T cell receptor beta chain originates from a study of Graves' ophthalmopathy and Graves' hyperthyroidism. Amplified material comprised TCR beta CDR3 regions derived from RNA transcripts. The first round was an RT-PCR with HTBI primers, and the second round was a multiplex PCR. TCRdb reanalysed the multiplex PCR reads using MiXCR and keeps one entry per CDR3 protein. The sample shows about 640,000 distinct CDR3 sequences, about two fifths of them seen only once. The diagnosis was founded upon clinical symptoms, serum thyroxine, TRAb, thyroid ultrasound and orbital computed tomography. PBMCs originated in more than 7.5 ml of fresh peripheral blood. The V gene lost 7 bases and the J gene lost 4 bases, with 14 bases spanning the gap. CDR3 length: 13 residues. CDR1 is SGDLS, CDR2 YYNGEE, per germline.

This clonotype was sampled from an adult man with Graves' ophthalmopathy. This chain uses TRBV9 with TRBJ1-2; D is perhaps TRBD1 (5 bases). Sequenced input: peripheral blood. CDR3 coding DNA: TGTGCCAGCCGCCTACAGGCTCGCTATGGCTACACCTTC. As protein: CASRLQARYGYTF.